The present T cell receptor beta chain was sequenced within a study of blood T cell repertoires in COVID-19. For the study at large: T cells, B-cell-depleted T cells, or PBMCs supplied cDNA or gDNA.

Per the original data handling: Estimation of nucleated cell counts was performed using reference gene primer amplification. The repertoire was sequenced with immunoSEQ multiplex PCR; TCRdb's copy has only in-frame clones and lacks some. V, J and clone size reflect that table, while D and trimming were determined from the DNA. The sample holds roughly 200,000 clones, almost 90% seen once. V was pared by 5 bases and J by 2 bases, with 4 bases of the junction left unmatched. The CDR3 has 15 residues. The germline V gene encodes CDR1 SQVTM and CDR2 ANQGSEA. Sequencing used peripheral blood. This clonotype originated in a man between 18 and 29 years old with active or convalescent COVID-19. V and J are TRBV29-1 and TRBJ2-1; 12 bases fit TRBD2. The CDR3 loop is CSVQTSGGTYNEQFF. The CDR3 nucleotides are TGCAGCGTTCAGACTAGCGGGGGCACCTACAATGAGCAGTTCTTC.